This T cell receptor beta chain was captured in a study of human T cells and chemical hapten exposure. Across the whole study: The patients were mostly female; they had alopecia areata, totalis or universalis.

This CDR3 contains 11 residues. V was clipped by 5 bases and J by 4 bases, with 9 bases between them. Germline V CDR1 and CDR2: DFQATT, SNEGSKA (reference sequence). This clonotype was seen a handful of times. Its specificity is not known. As for time point: patch test 3, about 24 weeks after DPC sensitization. Indicated treatment: therapeutic diphenylcyclopropenone sensitization with weekly scalp DPC. Ahead of each patch test application, blood was drawn. Study-wide results and limits: Patch test score was positively correlated with the counts of PT1 expanded TCRs.

For the library, individual cDNA molecules each received unique molecular identifiers. TCRdb re-called the RACE reads through MiXCR, storing one row per CDR3 protein. This sample has some 60,000 distinct CDR3 sequences, with around an eighth found just once. The sequence came from a man in his thirties or forties with alopecia areata. Some clones in this sample may be carry-over from other donors' samples. V gene TRBV20-1 combines with J gene TRBJ2-7; D not certain. The sequencing here drew on whole blood, taken in connection with sensitization to the hapten diphenylcyclopropenone (DPC). In DNA form, the CDR3 reads TGCAGTGCTCAGGACGCATACGAGCAGTACTTC. Translation: CSAQDAYEQYF.